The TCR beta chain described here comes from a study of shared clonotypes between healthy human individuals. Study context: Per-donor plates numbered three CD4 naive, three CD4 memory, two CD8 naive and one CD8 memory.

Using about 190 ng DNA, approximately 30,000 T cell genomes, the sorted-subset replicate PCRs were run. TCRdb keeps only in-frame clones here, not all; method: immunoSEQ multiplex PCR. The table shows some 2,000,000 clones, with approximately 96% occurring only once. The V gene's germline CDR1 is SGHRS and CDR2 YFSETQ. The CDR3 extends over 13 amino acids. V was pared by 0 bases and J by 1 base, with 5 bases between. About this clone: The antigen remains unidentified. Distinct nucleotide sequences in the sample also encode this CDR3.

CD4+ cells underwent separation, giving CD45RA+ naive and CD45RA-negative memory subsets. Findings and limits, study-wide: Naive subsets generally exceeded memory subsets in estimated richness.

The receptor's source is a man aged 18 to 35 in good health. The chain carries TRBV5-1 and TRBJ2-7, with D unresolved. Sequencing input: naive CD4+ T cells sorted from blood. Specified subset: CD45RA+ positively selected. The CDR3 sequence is CASSLVLSYEQYF. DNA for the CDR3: TGCGCCAGCAGCTTGGTTCTGTCCTACGAGCAGTACTTC. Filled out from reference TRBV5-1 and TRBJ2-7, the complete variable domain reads KAGVTQTPRYLIKTRGQQVTLSCSPISGHRSVSWYQQTPGQGLQFLFEYFSETQRNKGNFPGRFSGRQFSNSRSEMNVSTLELGDSALYLCASSLVLSYEQYFGPGTRLTVT.